This T cell receptor beta chain appears in the sequencing data of a study of blood T cell repertoires in COVID-19 (dated by TCRdb to 2020 to 2022). About the full investigation: The collaborator samples originated in the United States, Italy and Spain and spanned the acute and convalescent phases of COVID-19. The material from the prospective study consisted of cDNA or gDNA derived from T cells, B-cell-depleted T cells, or PBMCs. Where available, HLA class I and class II types were obtained from metadata supplied by the sample provider rather than from assay-based typing. The repertoires were released in a freely available public database meant as a resource for research on the immune response to SARS-CoV-2. Samples were obtained from the ongoing ImmuneRACE study (first 160 participants) and from approximately 1,200 subjects provided by 6 global collaborators. Deeply sampled blood TCRbeta repertoires from subjects exposed to, actively infected with, or recovered from COVID-19 were included in the dataset. Sample metadata almost always included a de-identified subject ID, COVID-19 status, age in years and sex.

Relative to germline, V is missing 0 bases and J is missing 1 base, with 7 bases of the junction outside any gene match. Reading the germline V gene gives CDR1 SGHRS and CDR2 YFSETQ. The CDR3 goes from the cysteine to the phenylalanine over 17 residues. Here the CDR3 DNA is all that survives: 51 bases in frame from base 1. Study-level results and caveats: The amount of clinical and demographic metadata varied by source and participant and was provided uncurated.

The count of this clone is one. The antigen it binds to is not known. It has no much larger one-base neighbor in the sample; base qualities were not kept. In the prospective study, participants were 18 to 89 years old, resided in 24 geographic areas of the United States, and were enrolled through a virtual design. In the prospective study, participants were assigned to cohorts based on the clinical history participants reported in a screening survey and a study questionnaire. A participant counted as exposed if, within 2 weeks of entering the study, that participant had been in contact with someone who had a PCR-confirmed or clinician-diagnosed COVID-19 case. In the prospective study, whole blood, serum and a nasopharyngeal or oropharyngeal swab were collected from each participant by mobile phlebotomists. Additional blood draws and questionnaires over an approximately 2-month period could optionally be provided by prospective study participants. Before DNA extraction, prospective study blood samples were shipped either frozen or at room temperature.

TCRbeta CDR3 regions were amplified from genomic DNA using the immunoSEQ Assay, a bias-controlled multiplex PCR. Per the original workflow: The number of nucleated cells in each sample was estimated from the amplification of reference gene primers within the assay. To quantify the absolute abundance of each unique TCRbeta CDR3 rearrangement, sequence reads were collapsed and filtered. For each sample, productive Simpson clonality was calculated as the square root of Simpson's diversity index over productive rearrangements. Drawn from immuneACCESS, this table holds only the in-frame rearrangements with V and J called that TCRdb kept. Clones are partly lost; checked studies trace under half to an unresolved V gene and leave the rest unexplained. V and J calls and clone size are given by that table; D and trimming were obtained from the DNA. Present in this sample are about 240,000 clones, 80% to 90% of which were seen just once. In total, the top ten clones hold 3.5% to 4% of the sample.

Recombination joined TRBV5-1 with TRBJ2-1; 7 nucleotides in the junction match TRBD1. The sequence was collected from a woman between 35 and 50 years old who had been exposed to COVID-19. Sequencing was performed on PBMCs or T cells enriched from blood (not recorded which). In nucleotide form, the sequence is TGCGCCAGCAGCTTGGGTCTTGGGACAGCTTCCTACAATGAGCAGTTCTTC. It encodes CASSLGLGTASYNEQFF.